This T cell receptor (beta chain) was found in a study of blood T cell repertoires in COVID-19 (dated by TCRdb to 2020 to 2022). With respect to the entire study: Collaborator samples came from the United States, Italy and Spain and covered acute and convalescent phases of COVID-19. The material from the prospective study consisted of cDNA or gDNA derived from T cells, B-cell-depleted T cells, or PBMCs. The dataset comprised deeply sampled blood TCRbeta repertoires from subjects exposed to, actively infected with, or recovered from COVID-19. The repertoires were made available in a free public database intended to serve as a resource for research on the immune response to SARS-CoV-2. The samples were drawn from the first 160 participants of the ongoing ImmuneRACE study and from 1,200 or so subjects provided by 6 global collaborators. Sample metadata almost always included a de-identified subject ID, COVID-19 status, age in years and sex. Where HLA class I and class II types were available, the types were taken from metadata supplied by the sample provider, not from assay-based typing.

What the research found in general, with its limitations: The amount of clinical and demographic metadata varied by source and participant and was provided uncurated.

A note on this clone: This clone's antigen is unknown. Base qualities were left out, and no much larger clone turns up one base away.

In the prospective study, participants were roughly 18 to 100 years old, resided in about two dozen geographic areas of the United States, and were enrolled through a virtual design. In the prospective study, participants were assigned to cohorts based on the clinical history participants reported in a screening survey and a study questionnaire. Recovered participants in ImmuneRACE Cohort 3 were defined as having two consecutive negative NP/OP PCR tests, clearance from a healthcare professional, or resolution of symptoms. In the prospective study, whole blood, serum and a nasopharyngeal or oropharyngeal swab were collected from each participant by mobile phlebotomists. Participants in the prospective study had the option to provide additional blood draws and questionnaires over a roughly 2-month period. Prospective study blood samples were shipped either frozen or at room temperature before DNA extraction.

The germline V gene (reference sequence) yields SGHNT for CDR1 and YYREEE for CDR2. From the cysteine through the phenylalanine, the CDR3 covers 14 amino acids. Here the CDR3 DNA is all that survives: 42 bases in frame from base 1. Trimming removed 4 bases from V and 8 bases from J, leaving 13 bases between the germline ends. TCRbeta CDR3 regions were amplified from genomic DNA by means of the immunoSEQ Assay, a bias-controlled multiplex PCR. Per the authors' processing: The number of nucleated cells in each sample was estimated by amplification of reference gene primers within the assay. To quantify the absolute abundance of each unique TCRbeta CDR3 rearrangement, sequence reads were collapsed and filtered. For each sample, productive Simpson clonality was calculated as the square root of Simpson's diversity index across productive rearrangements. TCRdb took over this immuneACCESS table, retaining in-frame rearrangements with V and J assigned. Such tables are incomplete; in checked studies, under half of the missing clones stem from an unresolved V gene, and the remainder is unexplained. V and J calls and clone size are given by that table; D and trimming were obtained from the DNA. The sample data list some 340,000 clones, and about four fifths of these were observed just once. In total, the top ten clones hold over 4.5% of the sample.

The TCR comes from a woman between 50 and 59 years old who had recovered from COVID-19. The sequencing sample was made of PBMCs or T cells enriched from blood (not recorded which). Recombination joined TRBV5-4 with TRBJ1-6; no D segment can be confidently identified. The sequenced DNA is TGTGCCAGCAGCCGCGTAGTCCACGATTCACCCCTCCACTTT. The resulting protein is CASSRVVHDSPLHF.